One and the same sample provided the 27 T cell receptor beta chains below, sequenced in a study of shared clonotypes between healthy human individuals. Clones were sequenced by immunoSEQ multiplex PCR, and TCRdb holds only the in-frame ones, with some missing. The sample shows roughly 2.1 million clones, approximately 94% of them seen only once. It was CD45RO-negative cells, positively selected for CCR7, that made up naive CD8 cells, with terminally differentiated effector memory CD45RA+ cells excluded. The source material was naive CD8+ T cells from PBMCs. The source of these receptors is a man in his late teens or twenties in good health. Some clones in this sample may be carry-over from other donors' samples.

This chain connects TRBV28 to TRBJ1-2; 7 bases fit TRBD1. This CDR3 spans 15 amino acids. The trim removed 2 bases at V and 4 bases at J, leaving 7 bases unmatched. Germline assignment: CDR1 MDHEN and CDR2 SYDVKM. The CDR3 reads CASSLPGGQPYGYTF. CDR3 bases: TGTGCCAGCAGTTTACCCGGGGGACAGCCCTATGGCTACACCTTC.

CDR3 in DNA: TGTGCCAGTAGTATGGGTCGTGTTGCGGGAGGGCGATACAATGAGCAGTTCTTC. Protein: CASSMGRVAGGRYNEQFF. The chain recombines TRBV19 with TRBJ2-1, with 9 bases matching TRBD2. From germline, CDR1 is LNHDA and CDR2 SQIVND (reference sequence). V trimming: 3 bases; J trimming: 4 bases; junction bases outside the gene matches: 13. The CDR3 covers 18 residues.

J is TRBJ2-1 and V is TRBV7-8; D gene unclear. Trimming cost V 2 bases and J 9 bases, with 8 bases left between them. This CDR3 contains 12 residues. In germline, CDR1 is SGHVS, CDR2 FQNEAQ. CDR3 sequence reads: CASSLYLGEQFF. DNA for the CDR3: TGTGCCAGCAGCTTATACCTGGGTGAGCAGTTCTTC.

This chain connects TRBV9 to TRBJ2-3; no definite D call. CDR1 is SGDLS and CDR2 is YYNGEE in the germline V gene. This CDR3 has 14 residues. V was shortened by 1 base and J by 0 bases, with 6 bases between the two germline ends. For the CDR3, the DNA is TGTGCCAGCAGCGTATTCAGCAGCACAGATACGCAGTATTTT. This sequence encodes CASSVFSSTDTQYF.

In its sample, this clone was seen a few times. V is TRBV4-1 and J is TRBJ1-2; D unclear. This CDR3 region has 14 residues. V lost 2 bases to trimming and J lost 4 bases, with 11 bases between them. CDR1 and CDR2 (germline): MGHRA, YSYEKL. In DNA form, the CDR3 reads TGCGCCAGCAGCCAAATGAACAGCGCCTATGGCTACACCTTC. It specifies CASSQMNSAYGYTF.

The V gene is TRBV19, the J gene TRBJ1-2; possible D gene TRBD1, 6 bases. Germline V CDR1 and CDR2: LNHDA, SQIVND (reference sequence). Trimming shortened V by 8 bases and J by 5 bases, and 18 bases separated the two germline ends. The CDR3 runs to 14 residues. As DNA, the CDR3 is TGTGCCAGTTCCGCCGGGGGCTTAGGATATGGCTACACCTTC. It encodes CASSAGGLGYGYTF.

The V and J genes are TRBV11-2 and TRBJ1-2; the match to TRBD1 covers 7 bases. The CDR3 has 15 amino acids. CDR1 is SGHAT, CDR2 FQNNGV, per germline. J lost 3 bases, V lost 1 base, and 5 bases had no gene match. CDR3 bases: TGTGCCAGCAGCTTAGCGACAGGGCCCTACTATGGCTACACCTTC. Amino acid sequence: CASSLATGPYYGYTF.

The chain couples TRBV5-1 to TRBJ2-7; 9 bases line up with TRBD2. The CDR3 consists of 15 residues. CDR1 and CDR2 (germline): SGHRS, YFSETQ. Trimming at V came to 0 bases and at J to 7 bases, leaving 8 bases not matched to a gene. The CDR3 DNA sequence: TGCGCCAGCAGCTTGGTTCCGAAAAGCGGGAGGGAGCAGTACTTC. Amino acids: CASSLVPKSGREQYF. Complete variable domain (other parts from reference TRBV5-1 and TRBJ2-7): KAGVTQTPRYLIKTRGQQVTLSCSPISGHRSVSWYQQTPGQGLQFLFEYFSETQRNKGNFPGRFSGRQFSNSRSEMNVSTLELGDSALYLCASSLVPKSGREQYFGPGTRLTVT.

V usage is TRBV10-3 and J usage is TRBJ1-1; a possible D gene is TRBD1 (5 bases). V gave up 11 bases and J gave up 6 bases, with 10 bases separating them. CDR1 and CDR2 (germline): ENHRY, SYGVKD. CDR3 length: 10 residues. In DNA form, the CDR3 reads TGTGCCTCGTGGGGGTCTGAAGCTTTCTTT. It encodes CASWGSEAFF.

V and J are TRBV19 and TRBJ2-7; 8 nucleotides agree with TRBD1. The germline V gene has CDR1 LNHDA and CDR2 SQIVND (reference sequence). V was clipped by 2 bases and J by 5 bases; unmatched bases: 8. The CDR3 extends over 15 amino acids. The CDR3 region is CASSIIGQGFDEQYF. CDR3 nucleotide sequence: TGTGCCAGTAGTATAATCGGACAGGGTTTCGACGAGCAGTACTTC.

The chain employs TRBV5-6 and TRBJ2-1; tentatively, D is TRBD1 (6 bases). CDR3 size: 16 residues. The germline V gene has CDR1 SGHDT and CDR2 YYEEEE. V shed 2 bases and J shed 4 bases, with 16 bases lying between them. The CDR3 region has the DNA TGTGCCAGCAGCTTCCAGCACGGACAGTTGTACAATGAGCAGTTCTTC. This translates into CASSFQHGQLYNEQFF.

Worth noting for this clone: Given a much more abundant clone one base away, this may be a read error. V is TRBV5-6 and J is TRBJ1-5; D is unclear. The ends were cut back, 2 bases at V and 4 bases at J, with 4 bases in the middle. CDR1 and CDR2 (germline): SGHDT, YYEEEE. The CDR3 loop spans 12 amino acids. Here the CDR3 reads CASSFENQPQHF. Here the CDR3 DNA reads TGTGCCAGCAGCTTCGAAAATCAGCCCCAGCATTTT.

This clone appeared a single time. The chain recombines TRBV4-1 with TRBJ2-3, with D perhaps TRBD2 (5 bases). Between the trimmed V and J ends, which lost 9 bases and 0 bases, there was a span of 13 bases. There are 14 residues in the CDR3. Per the germline V gene, CDR1 is MGHRA and CDR2 is YSYEKL. CDR3 residues: CASHSEVSTDTQYF. Here the CDR3 DNA reads TGCGCCAGTCATTCGGAGGTTAGCACAGATACGCAGTATTTT.

The chain carries TRBV19 and TRBJ2-4, with D possibly being TRBD1 or TRBD2 (6 bases each). Per the germline V gene, CDR1 is LNHDA and CDR2 is SQIVND (reference sequence). Between the trimmed V and J ends, which lost 3 bases and 0 bases, there was a span of 9 bases. The CDR3 consists of 15 residues. CDR3 in amino acids: CASSMEGGAKNIQYF. CDR3 DNA: TGTGCCAGTAGTATGGAGGGGGGAGCCAAAAACATTCAGTACTTC.

This rearrangement joins TRBV10-2 to TRBJ2-5; D gene uncertain. Germline V gives CDR1 WSHSY, CDR2 SAAADI. V lost 6 bases and J 5 bases, leaving 7 bases between the germline ends. This CDR3 region has 11 residues. The CDR3 spells CASRAVETQYF. CDR3 DNA: TGCGCCAGCAGAGCTGTGGAGACCCAGTACTTC.

The chain carries TRBV5-1 and TRBJ2-7; weak D call: TRBD2 (5 bases). From germline, CDR1 is SGHRS and CDR2 YFSETQ. V was pared by 5 bases and J by 2 bases, with 14 bases between. The CDR3 has 14 residues. The CDR3 here is CASRTTSGTYEQYF. Written as DNA, the CDR3 is TGCGCCAGCAGGACTACCAGCGGCACCTACGAGCAGTACTTC.

The J gene is TRBJ2-7, the V gene TRBV7-3; D might be TRBD1 (5 bases). Looked up from germline, CDR1 is SGHTA and CDR2 is FQGTGA. The germline V and J ends were trimmed by 1 base and 3 bases, with 7 bases remaining between them. The CDR3 consists of 13 residues. The CDR3 DNA sequence: TGTGCCAGCAGCTTAAGACAGAACTACGAGCAGTACTTC. Translation gives CASSLRQNYEQYF.

This clone has only one observation. The chain links TRBV25-1 to TRBJ2-3; maybe TRBD2 (6 bases). The length of the CDR3 is 14 residues. Trimming pared 6 bases from V and 4 bases from J, leaving 14 bases between. Germline values: CDR1 MGHDK, CDR2 SYGVNS. The CDR3 region is CASSGLASSDTQYF. The CDR3 DNA is TGTGCCAGCAGCGGGCTAGCGAGCTCAGATACGCAGTATTTT.

The chain combines TRBV5-1 with TRBJ2-7; maybe TRBD1 (6 bases). Germline CDR1 is SGHRS and CDR2 is YFSETQ. The CDR3 has 15 amino acids. V lost 0 bases, J lost 1 base, and 11 bases lay in between. The CDR3 sequence is CASSLGRTDSYEQYF. CDR3 bases: TGCGCCAGCAGCTTGGGTAGGACAGATTCCTACGAGCAGTACTTC.

Written as DNA, the CDR3 is TGTGCCAGCAGTCACAGCTACAATGAGCAGTTCTTC. It is translated as CASSHSYNEQFF. The V call is TRBV27, the J call TRBJ2-1; unclear D gene. The CDR3 contains 12 residues. From germline, CDR1 is MNHEY and CDR2 SMNVEV (reference sequence). V lost 5 bases and J lost 3, with 5 bases in between.

A note on this clone: Additional DNA sequences in this sample encode the identical CDR3. The rearrangement joins TRBV5-8 to TRBJ1-1; 8 nucleotides line up with TRBD1. V dropped 3 bases and J dropped 1; count of bases not matched to a gene: 2. The CDR3 length is 14 residues. The germline CDR1 and CDR2 sequences are SGHTS and YDEGEE. The CDR3 sequence: CASSWGTGNTEAFF. The CDR3 region has the DNA TGTGCCAGCAGCTGGGGGACAGGGAACACTGAAGCTTTCTTT.

The J gene is TRBJ2-7, the V gene TRBV6-1, with 8 bases matching TRBD2. This CDR3 is 15 amino acids long. Per the germline V gene, CDR1 is MNHNS and CDR2 is SASEGT. Trimming at V came to 5 bases and at J to 5 bases, leaving 11 bases not matched to a gene. CDR3 coding DNA: TGTGCCAGCAGTCAAGGGAGCGGGAGTGGCCACGAGCAGTACTTC. It is translated as CASSQGSGSGHEQYF.

J is TRBJ2-2 and V is TRBV10-1, with D uncertain. Trimming removed 2 bases at V and 1 base at J, with 14 bases between. CDR1 WNHNN and CDR2 SYGVQD come from the germline V gene (reference sequence). The CDR3 covers 17 residues. The CDR3 coding sequence is TGCGCCAGCAGTGAGGGGCGGTGGCTGAAGAACACCGGGGAGCTGTTTTTT. Residues: CASSEGRWLKNTGELFF.

The chain combines TRBV9 with TRBJ2-1; no clear D gene. V lost 0 bases to trimming and J lost 5 bases, with 12 bases between them. Germline V gene sequence: CDR1 SGDLS, CDR2 YYNGEE. The length of the CDR3 is 15 residues. The CDR3 bases are TGTGCCAGCAGCGTAGGGGCAAAGCTTAACAATGAGCAGTTCTTC. Translating it yields CASSVGAKLNNEQFF.

The chain employs TRBV28 and TRBJ2-5, with D possibly TRBD2 on 6 matching bases. The CDR3 runs to 15 residues. Germline V gene lookup returns CDR1 MDHEN and CDR2 SYDVKM. Trimming stripped 1 base from V and 1 base from J, with 10 bases between. The DNA for the CDR3 is TGTGCCAGCAGTTTATTGGGACTGAGCCAAGAGACCCAGTACTTC. Residues: CASSLLGLSQETQYF.

This clone came up once. The gene calls are TRBV10-3 and TRBJ2-7, with D possibly TRBD1 on 6 matching bases. Germline values: CDR1 ENHRY, CDR2 SYGVKD. The V and J ends lost 6 bases and 5 bases respectively, with 20 bases between them. The CDR3 covers 15 residues. The CDR3 here is CAISNTGRGGHEQYF. The CDR3 DNA follows: TGTGCCATCAGCAACACAGGGCGCGGCGGCCACGAGCAGTACTTC.

The gene calls are TRBV9 and TRBJ1-4; tentative D call: TRBD1 (5 bases). V lost 3 bases and J lost 5, with 11 bases in between. The CDR3 totals 14 residues. CDR1 is SGDLS and CDR2 is YYNGEE in the germline V gene. CDR3 nucleotides: TGTGCCAGCAGCGAGGGACTTACCAATGAAAAACTGTTTTTT. It codes for CASSEGLTNEKLFF.